This T cell receptor (beta chain) stems from a study of blood T cell repertoires in COVID-19. V was pared by 5 bases and J by 4 bases, with 15 bases between. The CDR3 contains 16 residues. CDR1 is MNHEY, CDR2 SMNVEV, per germline (reference sequence). Original handling: By means of reference gene primer amplification, nucleated cell counts were estimated. Measured with immunoSEQ multiplex PCR; TCRdb has only the in-frame clones, and not every one. V, J and clone size reflect that table, while D and trimming were determined from the DNA. The table records about 350,000 clones, roughly 87% of them present only once. Cohort 3 recovered donors had two negative PCRs, clearance, or symptom resolution.

The chain uses TRBV27 and TRBJ1-6, with unresolved D. This clonotype was sampled from a woman under 40 who had recovered from COVID-19. Material for sequencing was PBMCs or T cells enriched from blood (not recorded which). CDR3 protein: CASSDPQQDYNSPLHF. The CDR3 DNA follows: TGTGCCAGCAGTGATCCCCAGCAGGATTATAATTCACCCCTCCACTTT.